The clone carrying this T cell receptor (beta chain) came up many times. Its antigen is unknown. Trimming left V 2 bases short and J 0 bases short, with 10 bases between. CDR1 and CDR2 from the germline V gene are SGHTA and FQGTGA. This CDR3 is built from 15 residues. These data belong to a study of T cells after yellow fever vaccination. Study-wide context: Fractions of low cell number were prepared using SMART-Seq v4 Ultra Low Input. Overall study findings and caveats: It was the secondary response that reached its peak faster, day 5 versus 15, but it was weaker. Most clones from primary vaccination resurfaced after the booster (nearly 97% CD4, around 89% CD8).

By 5'RACE template switching, TCR cDNA was produced, with a universal primer site and UMIs added in the process. TCRdb reprocessed the 5' RACE reads via MiXCR and lists one record per CDR3 protein. The sample contains 170,000 or so distinct CDR3 sequences, approximately 6.2% of which appear only once. Here the sequenced sample was CD4+ T cells sorted from PBMCs, taken on the day of the first yellow fever vaccination. The chain employs TRBV7-3 and TRBJ1-1; unclear D gene. The clonotype comes from a man aged 18 to 35 who received the YFV17D yellow fever vaccine. This CDR3 reads CASSLGPVMNTEAFF. For the CDR3, the DNA is TGTGCCAGCAGCTTAGGTCCGGTTATGAACACTGAAGCTTTCTTT.